This T cell receptor (beta chain) was sequenced for a study of cytomegalovirus exposure and HLA in healthy donors. Study-level results: In an earlier analysis, about 87% or about 30%: the productive usage of most TCR beta V segments. Later on, an analysis found that several of the most significant clusters appeared to be linked to common viral pathogens, which included parvovirus B19.

The CDR3 is 18 residues long. The junction had 6 bases not matched to a gene; V was cut back by 5 bases and J by 0 bases. Looked up from germline, CDR1 is SGHVS and CDR2 is FNYEAQ. As for this clone: Its antigen is unknown.

The PCR used 60 Vbeta and 13 Jbeta primers. Sequenced by immunoSEQ multiplex PCR; TCRdb stores in-frame clones only, minus some. The sample includes 95,000 to 150,000 clones, around three quarters of them seen just once. This TCR was sampled from a man aged 25 to 45 in good health and CMV-seropositive. The sample was PBMCs. This chain uses TRBV7-6 with TRBJ2-1; 14 bases match TRBD2. The CDR3 DNA sequence: TGTGCCAGCAGCCCGTGGACTAGCGGGGGGAGCTCCTACAATGAGCAGTTCTTC. Translation: CASSPWTSGGSSYNEQFF.